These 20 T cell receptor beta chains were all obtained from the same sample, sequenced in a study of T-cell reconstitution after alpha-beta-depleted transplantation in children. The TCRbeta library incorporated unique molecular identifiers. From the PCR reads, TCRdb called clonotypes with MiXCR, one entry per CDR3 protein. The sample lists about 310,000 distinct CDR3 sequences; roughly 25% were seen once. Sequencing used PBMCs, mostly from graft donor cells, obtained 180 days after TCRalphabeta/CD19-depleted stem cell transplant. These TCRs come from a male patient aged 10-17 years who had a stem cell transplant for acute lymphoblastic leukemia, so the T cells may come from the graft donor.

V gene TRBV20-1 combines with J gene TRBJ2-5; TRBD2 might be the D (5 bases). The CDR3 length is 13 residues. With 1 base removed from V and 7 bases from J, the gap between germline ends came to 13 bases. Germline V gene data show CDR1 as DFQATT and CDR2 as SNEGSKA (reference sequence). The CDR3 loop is CSARVGGPLTQYF. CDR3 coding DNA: TGCAGTGCTAGAGTCGGCGGGCCCCTGACCCAGTACTTC.

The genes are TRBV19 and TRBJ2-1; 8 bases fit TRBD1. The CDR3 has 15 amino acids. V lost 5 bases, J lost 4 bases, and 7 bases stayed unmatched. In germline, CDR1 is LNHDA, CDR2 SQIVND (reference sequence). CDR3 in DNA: TGTGCCAGTAGTGCGCAGGGGGCTCTTTACAATGAGCAGTTCTTC. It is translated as CASSAQGALYNEQFF.

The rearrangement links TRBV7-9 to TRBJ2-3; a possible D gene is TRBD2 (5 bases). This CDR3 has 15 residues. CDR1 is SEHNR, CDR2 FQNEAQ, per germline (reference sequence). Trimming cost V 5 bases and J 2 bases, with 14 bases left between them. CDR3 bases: TGTGCCAGCAGCATTCAGAGGGCGCACACAGATACGCAGTATTTT. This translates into CASSIQRAHTDTQYF.

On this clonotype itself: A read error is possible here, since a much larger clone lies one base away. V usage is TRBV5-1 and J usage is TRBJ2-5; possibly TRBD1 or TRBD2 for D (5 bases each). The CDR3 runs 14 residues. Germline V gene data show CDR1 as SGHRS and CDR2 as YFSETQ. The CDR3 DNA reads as TGCGCCAGCAGCTTGACTAGGGGCCAAGAGACCCCGTACTTC. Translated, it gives CASSLTRGQETPYF.

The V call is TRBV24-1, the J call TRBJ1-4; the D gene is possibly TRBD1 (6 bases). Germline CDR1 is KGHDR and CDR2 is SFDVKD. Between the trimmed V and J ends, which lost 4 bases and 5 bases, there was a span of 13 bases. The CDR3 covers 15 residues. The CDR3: CATSDNRVPNEKLFF. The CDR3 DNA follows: TGTGCCACCAGTGACAACAGGGTGCCAAATGAAAAACTGTTTTTT.

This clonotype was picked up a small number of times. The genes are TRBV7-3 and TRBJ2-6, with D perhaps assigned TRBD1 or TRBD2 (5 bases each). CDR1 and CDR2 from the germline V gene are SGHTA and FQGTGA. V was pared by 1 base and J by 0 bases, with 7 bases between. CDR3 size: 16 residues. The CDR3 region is CASSLRDGSGANVLTF. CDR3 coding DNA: TGTGCCAGCAGCTTAAGGGACGGCTCTGGGGCCAACGTCCTGACTTTC.

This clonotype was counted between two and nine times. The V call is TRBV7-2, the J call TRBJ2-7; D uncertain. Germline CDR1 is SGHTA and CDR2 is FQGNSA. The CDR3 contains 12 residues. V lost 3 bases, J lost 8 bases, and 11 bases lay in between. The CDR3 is CASSFGTLQQYF. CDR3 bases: TGTGCCAGCAGCTTTGGCACCCTCCAGCAGTACTTC.

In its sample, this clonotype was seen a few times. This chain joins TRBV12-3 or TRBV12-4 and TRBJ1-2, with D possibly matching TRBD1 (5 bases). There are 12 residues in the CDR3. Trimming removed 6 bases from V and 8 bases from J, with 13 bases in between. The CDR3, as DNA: TGTGCCAGCAGCCCTCATTGGACAGGCTACACCTTC. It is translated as CASSPHWTGYTF.

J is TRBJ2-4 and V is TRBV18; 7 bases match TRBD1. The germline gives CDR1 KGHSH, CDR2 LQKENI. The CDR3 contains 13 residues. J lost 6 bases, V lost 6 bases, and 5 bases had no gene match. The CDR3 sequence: CASSTTGANIQYF. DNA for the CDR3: TGTGCCAGCTCCACTACAGGGGCAAACATTCAGTACTTC.

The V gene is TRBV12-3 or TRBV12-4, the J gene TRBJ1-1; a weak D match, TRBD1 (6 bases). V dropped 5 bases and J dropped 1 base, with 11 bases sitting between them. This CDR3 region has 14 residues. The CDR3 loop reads CASSLHRANTEAFF. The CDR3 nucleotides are TGTGCCAGCAGTCTGCACAGGGCGAACACTGAAGCTTTCTTT.

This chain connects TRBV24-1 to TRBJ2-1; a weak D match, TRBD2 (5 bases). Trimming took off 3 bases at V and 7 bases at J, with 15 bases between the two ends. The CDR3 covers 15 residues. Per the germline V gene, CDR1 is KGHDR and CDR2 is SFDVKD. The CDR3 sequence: CATSDVGATLNEQFF. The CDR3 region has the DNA TGTGCCACCAGTGATGTGGGAGCCACCCTTAATGAGCAGTTCTTC.

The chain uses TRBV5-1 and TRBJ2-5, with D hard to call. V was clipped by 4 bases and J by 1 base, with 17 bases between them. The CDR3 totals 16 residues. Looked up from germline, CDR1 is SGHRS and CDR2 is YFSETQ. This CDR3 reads CASSPSWLGTQETQYF. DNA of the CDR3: TGCGCCAGCAGCCCAAGTTGGTTAGGAACCCAAGAGACCCAGTACTTC. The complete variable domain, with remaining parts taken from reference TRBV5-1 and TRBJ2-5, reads KAGVTQTPRYLIKTRGQQVTLSCSPISGHRSVSWYQQTPGQGLQFLFEYFSETQRNKGNFPGRFSGRQFSNSRSEMNVSTLELGDSALYLCASSPSWLGTQETQYFGPGTRLLVL.

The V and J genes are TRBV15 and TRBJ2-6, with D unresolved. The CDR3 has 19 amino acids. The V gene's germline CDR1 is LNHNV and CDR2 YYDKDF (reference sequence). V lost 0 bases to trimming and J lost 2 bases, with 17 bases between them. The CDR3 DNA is TGTGCCACCAGCAGAGATCGAATTGCGACAAGCGCTGGGGCCAACGTCCTGACTTTC. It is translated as CATSRDRIATSAGANVLTF.

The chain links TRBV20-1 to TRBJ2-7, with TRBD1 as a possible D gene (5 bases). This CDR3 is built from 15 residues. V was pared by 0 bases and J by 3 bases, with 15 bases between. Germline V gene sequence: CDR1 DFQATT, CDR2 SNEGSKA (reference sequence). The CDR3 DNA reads TGCAGTGCTAGAGATCACGACAGAGCTTACTACGAGCAGTACTTC. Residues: CSARDHDRAYYEQYF.

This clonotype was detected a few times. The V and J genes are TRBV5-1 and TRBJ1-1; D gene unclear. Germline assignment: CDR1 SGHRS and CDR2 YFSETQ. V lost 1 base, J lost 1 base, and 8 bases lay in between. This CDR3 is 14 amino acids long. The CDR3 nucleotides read TGCGCCAGCAGCTTGCGGCTACCGAACACTGAAGCTTTCTTT. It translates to CASSLRLPNTEAFF.

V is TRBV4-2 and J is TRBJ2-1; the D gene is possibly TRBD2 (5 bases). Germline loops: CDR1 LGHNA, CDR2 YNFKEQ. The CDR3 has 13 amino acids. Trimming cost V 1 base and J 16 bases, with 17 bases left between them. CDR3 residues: CASSQGVFFGEFF. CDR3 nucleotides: TGTGCCAGCAGCCAAGGAGTCTTTTTCGGGGAATTCTTC.

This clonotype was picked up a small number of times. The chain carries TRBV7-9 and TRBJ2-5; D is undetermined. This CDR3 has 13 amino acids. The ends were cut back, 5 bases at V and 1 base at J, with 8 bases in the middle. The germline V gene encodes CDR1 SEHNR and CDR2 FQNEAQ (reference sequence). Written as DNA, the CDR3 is TGTGCCAGCAGCCTTACTATCCAAGAGACCCAGTACTTC. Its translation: CASSLTIQETQYF.

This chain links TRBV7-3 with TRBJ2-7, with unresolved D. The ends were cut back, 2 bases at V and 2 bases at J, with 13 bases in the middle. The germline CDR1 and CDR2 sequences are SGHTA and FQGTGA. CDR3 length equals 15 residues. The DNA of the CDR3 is TGTGCCAGCAGCTTATTGAGTAGAACTCCCTACGAGCAGTACTTC. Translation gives CASSLLSRTPYEQYF.

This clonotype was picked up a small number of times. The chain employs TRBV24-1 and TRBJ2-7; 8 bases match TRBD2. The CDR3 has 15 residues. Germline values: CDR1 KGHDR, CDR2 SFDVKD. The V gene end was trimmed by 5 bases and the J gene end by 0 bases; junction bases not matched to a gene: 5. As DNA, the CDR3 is TGTGCCACCAGTGGCCCTAGCGGGCGCTCCTACGAGCAGTACTTC. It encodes CATSGPSGRSYEQYF.

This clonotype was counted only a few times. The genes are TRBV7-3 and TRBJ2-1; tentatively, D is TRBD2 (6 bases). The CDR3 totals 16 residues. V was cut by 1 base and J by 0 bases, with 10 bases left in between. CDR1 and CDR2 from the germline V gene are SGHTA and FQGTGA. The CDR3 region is CASSLRVGSSYNEQFF. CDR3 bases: TGTGCCAGCAGCTTAAGGGTCGGGAGCTCCTACAATGAGCAGTTCTTC.